The TCR beta chain described here comes from a study of beta chain features in type 1 diabetes. Study in general: Examination of sorted cells across all samples involved around 98 million cells.

The authors reverse transcribed all of the isolated RNA, so sequencing captured expressed TCRB transcripts. TCRdb's table, derived via immunoSEQ multiplex PCR, lists solely in-frame clones and lacks some. The repertoire holds some 200,000 clones, with roughly 11% as singletons. General study findings and limits: Fewer junction insertions and more nucleotide deletions appeared in type 1 diabetes patients.

Via CD45RO/CCR7/CD25/CD127/CD95/CD27, cells of the CD4+ naive, central memory, regulatory and stem cell-like memory subsets were sorted. This clone was seen more than once but under ten times. Its antigen remains unidentified. The sequencing sample was made of central memory CD4+ T cells from blood. The clonotype was recovered from a man aged 18 to 35 in good health.

In DNA, the CDR3 is TGTGCCAGCAGCTTCAACAGGGAGACCCAGTACTTC. This gives the protein CASSFNRETQYF. The V gene is TRBV7-2, the J gene TRBJ2-5; D might be TRBD1 (5 bases). The germline V and J ends were trimmed by 3 bases and 5 bases, with 7 bases remaining between them. This CDR3 region has 12 residues. Germline assignment: CDR1 SGHTA and CDR2 FQGNSA.